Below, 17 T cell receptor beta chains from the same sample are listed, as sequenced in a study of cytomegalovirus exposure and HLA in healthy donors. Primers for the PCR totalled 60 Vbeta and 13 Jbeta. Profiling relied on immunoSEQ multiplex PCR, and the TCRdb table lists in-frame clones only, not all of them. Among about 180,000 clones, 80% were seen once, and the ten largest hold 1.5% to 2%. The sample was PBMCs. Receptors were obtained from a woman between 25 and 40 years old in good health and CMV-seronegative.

CDR3 sequence reads: CASSLDLQGTYNSPLHF. CDR3 DNA: TGTGCCAGCAGCTTGGACCTCCAGGGGACCTATAATTCACCCCTCCACTTT. The chain couples TRBV5-4 to TRBJ1-6, with D possibly TRBD1 on 6 matching bases. The germline V and J ends were trimmed by 0 bases and 2 bases, with 12 bases remaining between them. Germline CDR1 is SGHNT and CDR2 is YYREEE (reference sequence). This CDR3 is built from 17 residues.

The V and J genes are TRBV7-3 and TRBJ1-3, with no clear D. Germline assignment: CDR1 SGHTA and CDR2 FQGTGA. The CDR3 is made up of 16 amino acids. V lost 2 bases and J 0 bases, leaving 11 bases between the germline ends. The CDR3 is CASSLRPGSSGNTIYF. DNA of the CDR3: TGTGCCAGCAGCTTACGCCCCGGGAGCTCTGGAAACACCATATATTTT. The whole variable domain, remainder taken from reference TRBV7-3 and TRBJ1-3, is GAGVSQTPSNKVTEKGKYVELRCDPISGHTALYWYRQSLGQGPEFLIYFQGTGAADDSGLPNDRFFAVRPEGSVSTLKIQRTERGDSAVYLCASSLRPGSSGNTIYFGEGSWLTVV.

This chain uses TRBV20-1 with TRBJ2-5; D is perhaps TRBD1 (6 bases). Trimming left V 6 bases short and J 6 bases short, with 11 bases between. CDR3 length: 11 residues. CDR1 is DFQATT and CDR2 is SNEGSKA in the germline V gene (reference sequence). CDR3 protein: CSAATGQTQYF. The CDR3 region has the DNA TGCAGTGCAGCGACAGGCCAGACCCAGTACTTC.

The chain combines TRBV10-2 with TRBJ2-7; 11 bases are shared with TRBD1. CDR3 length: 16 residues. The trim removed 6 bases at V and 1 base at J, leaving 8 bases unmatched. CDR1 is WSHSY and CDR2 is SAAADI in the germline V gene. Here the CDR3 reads CASSGLGTGGSYEQYF. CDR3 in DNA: TGCGCCAGCAGCGGTTTAGGGACAGGGGGATCCTACGAGCAGTACTTC.

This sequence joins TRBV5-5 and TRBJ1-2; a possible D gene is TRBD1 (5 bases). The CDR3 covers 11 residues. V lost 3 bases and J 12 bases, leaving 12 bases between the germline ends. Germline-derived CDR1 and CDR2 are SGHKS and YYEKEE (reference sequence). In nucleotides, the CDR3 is TGTGCCAGCAGCTGGTCGACAGTTCACACCTTC. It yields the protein CASSWSTVHTF.

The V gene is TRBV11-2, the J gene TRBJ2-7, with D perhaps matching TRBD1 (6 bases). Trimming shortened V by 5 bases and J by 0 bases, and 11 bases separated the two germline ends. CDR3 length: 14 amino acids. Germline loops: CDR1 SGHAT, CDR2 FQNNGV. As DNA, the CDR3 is TGTGCCAGCAGCCCTGGGACACTCTCCTACGAGCAGTACTTC. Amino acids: CASSPGTLSYEQYF.

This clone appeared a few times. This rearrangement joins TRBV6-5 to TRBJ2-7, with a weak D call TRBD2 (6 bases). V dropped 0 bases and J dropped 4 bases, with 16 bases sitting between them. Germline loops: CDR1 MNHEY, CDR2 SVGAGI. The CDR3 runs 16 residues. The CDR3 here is CASSYSTGGSEYEQYF. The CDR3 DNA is TGTGCCAGCAGTTACTCGACCGGGGGTTCGGAGTACGAGCAGTACTTC.

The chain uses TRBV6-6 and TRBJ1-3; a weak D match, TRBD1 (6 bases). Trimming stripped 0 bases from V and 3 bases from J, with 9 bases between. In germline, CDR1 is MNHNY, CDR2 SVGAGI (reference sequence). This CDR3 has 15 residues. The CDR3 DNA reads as TGTGCCAGCAGTTACTCAGCAGGGGTTGGAAACACCATATATTTT. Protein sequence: CASSYSAGVGNTIYF.

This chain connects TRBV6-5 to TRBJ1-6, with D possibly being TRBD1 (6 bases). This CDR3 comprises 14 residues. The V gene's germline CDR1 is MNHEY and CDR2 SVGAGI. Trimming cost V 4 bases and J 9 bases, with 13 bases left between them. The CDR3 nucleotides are TGTGCCAGCAGTTTACGGGACATCACTTCACCCCTCCACTTT. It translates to CASSLRDITSPLHF.

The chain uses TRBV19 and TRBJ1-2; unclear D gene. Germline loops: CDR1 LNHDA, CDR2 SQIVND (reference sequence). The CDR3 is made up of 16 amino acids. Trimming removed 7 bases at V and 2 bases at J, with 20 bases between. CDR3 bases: TGTGCCAGTACTACGACGGGAACCCTCGGCAACTATGGCTACACCTTC. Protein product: CASTTTGTLGNYGYTF.

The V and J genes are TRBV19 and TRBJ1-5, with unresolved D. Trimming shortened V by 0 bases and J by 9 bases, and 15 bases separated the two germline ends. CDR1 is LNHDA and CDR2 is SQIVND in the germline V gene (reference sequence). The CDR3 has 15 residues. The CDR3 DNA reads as TGTGCCAGTAGTATAGATGAGGAGGGAGCGTGGCCCCAGCATTTT. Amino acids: CASSIDEEGAWPQHF. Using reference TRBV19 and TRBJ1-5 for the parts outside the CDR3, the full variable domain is DGGITQSPKYLFRKEGQNVTLSCEQNLNHDAMYWYRQDPGQGLRLIYYSQIVNDFQKGDIAEGYSVSREKKESFPLTVTSAQKNPTAFYLCASSIDEEGAWPQHFGDGTRLSIL.

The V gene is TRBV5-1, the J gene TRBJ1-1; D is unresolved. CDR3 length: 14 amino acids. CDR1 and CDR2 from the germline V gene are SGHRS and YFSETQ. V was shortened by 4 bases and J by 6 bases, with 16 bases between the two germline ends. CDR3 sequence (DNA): TGCGCCAGCAGCCACGCAGGTTCGCGGGCTGAAGCTTTCTTT. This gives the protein CASSHAGSRAEAFF.

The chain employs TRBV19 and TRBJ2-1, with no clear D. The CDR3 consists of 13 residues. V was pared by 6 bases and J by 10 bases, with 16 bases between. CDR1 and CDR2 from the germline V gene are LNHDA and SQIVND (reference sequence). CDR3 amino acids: CASSALEVNEQFF. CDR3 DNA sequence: TGTGCCAGTAGCGCCTTAGAGGTGAACGAGCAGTTCTTC. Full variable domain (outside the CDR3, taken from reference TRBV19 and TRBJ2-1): DGGITQSPKYLFRKEGQNVTLSCEQNLNHDAMYWYRQDPGQGLRLIYYSQIVNDFQKGDIAEGYSVSREKKESFPLTVTSAQKNPTAFYLCASSALEVNEQFFGPGTRLTVL.

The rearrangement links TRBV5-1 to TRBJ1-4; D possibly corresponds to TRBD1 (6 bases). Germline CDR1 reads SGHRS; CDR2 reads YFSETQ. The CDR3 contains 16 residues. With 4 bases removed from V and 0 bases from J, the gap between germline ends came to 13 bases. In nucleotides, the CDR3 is TGCGCCAGCAGCCCCGGACAGTCTGCAACTAATGAAAAACTGTTTTTT. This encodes CASSPGQSATNEKLFF.

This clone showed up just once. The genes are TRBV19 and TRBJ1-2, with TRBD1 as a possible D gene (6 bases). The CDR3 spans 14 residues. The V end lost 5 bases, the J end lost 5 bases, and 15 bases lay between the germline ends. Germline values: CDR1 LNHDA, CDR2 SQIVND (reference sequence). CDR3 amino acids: CASSPQDRRYGYTF. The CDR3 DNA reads TGTGCCAGTAGTCCCCAGGACAGACGGTATGGCTACACCTTC.

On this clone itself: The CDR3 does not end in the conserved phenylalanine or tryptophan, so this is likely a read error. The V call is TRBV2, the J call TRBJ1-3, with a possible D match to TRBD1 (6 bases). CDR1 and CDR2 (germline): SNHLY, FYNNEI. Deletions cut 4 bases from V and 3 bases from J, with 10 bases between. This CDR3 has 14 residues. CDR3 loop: CASSVSRGGNTIYV. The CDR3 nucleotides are TGTGCCAGCAGTGTTTCCAGGGGTGGAAACACCATATATGTT.

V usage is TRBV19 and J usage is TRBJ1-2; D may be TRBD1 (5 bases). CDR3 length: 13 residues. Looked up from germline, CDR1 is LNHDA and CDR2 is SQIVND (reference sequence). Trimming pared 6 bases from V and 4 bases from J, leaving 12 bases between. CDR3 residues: CASSAGTRYGYTF. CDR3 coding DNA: TGTGCCAGTAGCGCGGGGACCCGCTATGGCTACACCTTC.